The entry that follows covers one T cell receptor (beta chain) sequence. It has no known antigen specificity. One base away there is no much larger clone; base qualities are not given. This sample was taken from a study of regulatory and conventional T cells in RAG deficiency (TCRdb year 2017). About the study as a whole: High-throughput TCR beta sequencing was used to compare the repertoire diversity and composition of Treg, conventional CD4+ and CD8+ T cells between RAG-deficient patients and healthy controls. The investigation overall reported the following: Shorter CDR3 lengths were found in all patient T-cell subsets, and >85% Treg-Tconv repertoire overlap at nucleotide and amino acid level was observed in Omenn syndrome patients. Compared with control T-cell subpopulations, the RAG-deficient patients had markedly lower Shannon entropy and higher Simpson indices. Some T-cell subset analyses were not performed for some subjects. The CD25-high CD127-low cells sorted from Omenn syndrome patients may be peripherally activated cells rather than true Treg cells. Compared with controls, Omenn syndrome and CID/AS patients had approximately 95-fold fewer unique TCR beta sequences in Treg cells, whereas the reduction in the other subsets was approximately 10-fold.

Before genomic DNA was extracted, regulatory T cells were isolated from blood as CD4+CD25-high CD127-low cells. For repertoire analyses, the comparison group consisted of eight healthy control donors. Including the terminal cysteine and phenylalanine, the CDR3 comprises 15 residues. The only DNA kept is the CDR3, 45 bases in frame from the first base. The germline V gene supplies CDR1 MNHNS and CDR2 SASEGT. At the junction V is shortened by 4 bases and J by 0 bases; bases outside the gene matches: 2. To prepare the library, the immunoSEQ multiplex PCR assay was applied. Genomic DNA from the sorted T-cell subsets was used to amplify and sequence rearranged TCR beta chain products. In the source study's methods: Shannon entropy and Simpson indices were used to measure how diverse the repertoire of productive TCR beta rearrangements was. Clonal expansion was assessed using the summed frequency of the 100 most abundant productive TCR beta clonotypes among total reads. The TRB repertoires were evaluated with a self-reactivity index based on amino acid usage at CDR3beta positions 6 and 7. Two-way ANOVA was used for repertoire analyses, and Student t or Mann-Whitney tests were used for flow cytometric analyses. The immuneACCESS repertoire file appears here via TCRdb, limited to in-frame rearrangements. These files lack a portion of the clones; in checked studies, under half of the deficit traces to unresolved V genes, and the cause of the others is not known. That table furnishes V, J and clone size, whereas the DNA furnished D and trimming. The sample table records about 12,000 clones; roughly 94% of these occur just once. The ten largest clones capture approximately 1.5% of the sample.

The same data also went into a second study, on regulatory T cells. The second source states: The multiplex PCR relied on 52 forward TRBV primers and 13 reverse TRBJ primers, and amplification bias was corrected through assay-based and computational methods. In patients, repertoires had restricted unique TRB V-J pairs and skewed V and J gene usage, with regulatory T cells showing the most marked changes. T-cell receptor beta repertoires of sorted regulatory, conventional CD4+ and CD8+ T cells were compared between CD3G-deficient patients and healthy controls. Peripheral blood mononuclear cells were isolated by Ficoll density separation. Rearranged TRB loci were amplified from genomic DNA by multiplex PCR within the immunoSEQ assay. An Illumina HiSeq platform was used to sequence the TRB amplicons. Raw sequences were error-filtered and aligned to reference gene sequences by custom algorithms and were subsequently analyzed with the immunoSEQ online tools. The frequencies of productive and nonproductive TRB rearrangements were evaluated among unique sequences as well as among total sequences. Group comparisons used t tests, Mann-Whitney tests or two-way ANOVA run in Prism software.

In this chain, TRBV6-1 is recombined with TRBJ1-4, with 7 central nucleotides matching TRBD1. The clonotype comes from a human donor in good health. Sample: CD127- CD25+ CD4+ Tregs sorted from blood. The CDR3 reads as follows: CASSAGTATNEKLFF. The bases read TGTGCCAGCAGTGCAGGGACAGCAACTAATGAAAAACTGTTTTTT.